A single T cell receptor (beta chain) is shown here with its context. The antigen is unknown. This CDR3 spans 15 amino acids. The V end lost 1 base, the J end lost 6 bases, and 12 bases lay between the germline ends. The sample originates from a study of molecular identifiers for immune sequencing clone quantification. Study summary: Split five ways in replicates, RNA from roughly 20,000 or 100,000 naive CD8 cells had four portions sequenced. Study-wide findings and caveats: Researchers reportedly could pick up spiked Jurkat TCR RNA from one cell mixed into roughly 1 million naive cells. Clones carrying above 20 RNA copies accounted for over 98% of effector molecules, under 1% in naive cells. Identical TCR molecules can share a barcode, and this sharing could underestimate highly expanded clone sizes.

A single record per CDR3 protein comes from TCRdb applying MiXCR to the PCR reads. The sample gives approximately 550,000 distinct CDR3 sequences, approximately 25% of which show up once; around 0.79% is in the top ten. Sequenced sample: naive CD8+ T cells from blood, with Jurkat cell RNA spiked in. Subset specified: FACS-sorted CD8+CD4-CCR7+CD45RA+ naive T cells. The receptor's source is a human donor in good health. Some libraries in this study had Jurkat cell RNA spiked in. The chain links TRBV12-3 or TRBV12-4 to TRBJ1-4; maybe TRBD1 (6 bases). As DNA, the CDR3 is TGTGCCAGCAGTTTAGAAGAGGGGGGCCATGAAAAACTGTTTTTT. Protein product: CASSLEEGGHEKLFF.